Reported below is one TCR beta chain. Its antigen is not known. The data stem from a study of cytomegalovirus exposure and HLA in healthy donors. Study context: An earlier analysis found some 100 million unique TCR beta sequences from approximately 170 million T cells.

Those who donated were healthy bone marrow donors. PCR primers comprised 60 Vbeta and 13 Jbeta primers. Clones were read by immunoSEQ multiplex PCR, and TCRdb kept only the in-frame ones, dropping some. The sample includes 100,000 to 150,000 clones, 60% to 85% of them seen just once. Study results and limitations: Most TCR sequences were uncommon, yet certain public TCRs appeared in many donors. It was 150 to 200 TCR beta chains that were listed as cytomegalovirus-associated.

The germline gives CDR1 GTSNPN, CDR2 SVGIG (reference sequence). The CDR3 length is 15 residues. Trimming removed 5 bases from V and 2 bases from J; junction bases left unmatched: 5. The receptor comes from a woman in her thirties or forties in good health and CMV-seronegative. The chain links TRBV30 to TRBJ2-5; 13 nucleotides match TRBD2. Specimen: PBMCs. CDR3 sequence reads: CAWETSGGGQETQYF. CDR3 sequence (DNA): TGTGCCTGGGAAACTAGCGGGGGGGGACAAGAGACCCAGTACTTC.